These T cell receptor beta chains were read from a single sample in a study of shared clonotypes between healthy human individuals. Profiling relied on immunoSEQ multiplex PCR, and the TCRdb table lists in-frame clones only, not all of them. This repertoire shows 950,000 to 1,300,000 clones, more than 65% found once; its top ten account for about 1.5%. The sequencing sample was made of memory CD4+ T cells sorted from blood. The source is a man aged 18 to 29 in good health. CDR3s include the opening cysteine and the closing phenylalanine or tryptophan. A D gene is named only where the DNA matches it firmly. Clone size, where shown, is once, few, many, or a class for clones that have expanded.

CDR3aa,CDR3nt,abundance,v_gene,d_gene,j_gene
CASSTWETQYF,TGTGCCAGCAGCACCTGGGAGACCCAGTACTTC,.,TRBV21-1,.,TRBJ2-5
CASSPVVKNTEAFF,TGTGCCAGCTCACCGGTAGTTAAGAACACTGAAGCTTTCTTT,.,TRBV18,.,TRBJ1-1
CAWSKDGYTF,TGTGCCTGGAGTAAGGATGGCTACACCTTC,.,TRBV30,.,TRBJ1-2
CASSSQGGRTYEQYF,TGTGCCAGCAGCTCCCAGGGCGGGAGGACCTACGAGCAGTACTTC,many,TRBV7-8,TRBD2,TRBJ2-7
CASSLQGLSNQPQHF,TGCGCCAGCAGCTTACAGGGGCTCAGCAATCAGCCCCAGCATTTT,.,TRBV5-1,TRBD1,TRBJ1-5
CASNRGYTDTQYF,TGCGCCAGCAACCGGGGCTACACAGATACGCAGTATTTT,.,TRBV5-1,.,TRBJ2-3
CATSRRFTGEAYEQYF,TGTGCCACCAGCAGACGTTTCACGGGGGAGGCCTACGAGCAGTACTTC,.,TRBV15,.,TRBJ2-7
CASSPPTFLGYGYTF,TGTGCCAGCTCACCACCGACGTTCTTGGGATACGGCTACACCTTC,.,TRBV18,.,TRBJ1-2
CASSLTSGSNTGELFF,TGTGCCAGCAGCTTAACTAGCGGGAGTAACACCGGGGAGCTGTTTTTT,.,TRBV5-6,TRBD2,TRBJ2-2
CSVVASGRALGETQYF,TGCAGCGTTGTCGCTAGCGGGAGGGCCCTCGGAGAGACCCAGTACTTC,once,TRBV29-1,TRBD2,TRBJ2-5
CASSGTGDNTQYF,TGTGCCAGCAGCGGGACAGGGGATAATACGCAGTATTTT,.,TRBV9,TRBD1,TRBJ2-3
CAWSGGLQETQYF,TGTGCCTGGAGTGGAGGGCTACAAGAGACCCAGTACTTC,few,TRBV30,.,TRBJ2-5
CASSLGGSWGTIGISPLHF,TGTGCCAGCAGCTTGGGGGGTTCATGGGGAACGATTGGCATTTCACCCCTCCACTTT,.,TRBV5-4,.,TRBJ1-6
CASSPGGAGTEKLFF,TGCGCCAGCAGCCCCGGCGGGGCAGGTACTGAAAAACTGTTTTTT,.,TRBV4-1,.,TRBJ1-4
CASSPGTGASITEAFF,TGTGCCAGCTCACCCGGGACAGGAGCAAGTATCACTGAAGCTTTCTTT,.,TRBV18,TRBD1,TRBJ1-1
CASSSLNTGELFF,TGTGCCAGTAGTAGCCTGAACACCGGGGAGCTGTTTTTT,.,TRBV19,.,TRBJ2-2